A single sample is the source of the 32 T cell receptor beta chains below, sequenced in a study of T cell repertoires in cytomegalovirus infection. One entry per CDR3 protein results from TCRdb running MiXCR on the reads. The sample contains roughly 760,000 distinct CDR3 sequences, roughly 36% of which appear only once. The specimen sequenced was PBMCs. These receptors came from a human donor in good health (CMV status not recorded). Some clones in this sample may be carry-over from other donors' samples.

The table lists this clonotype with a few counts. The genes are TRBV7-2 and TRBJ2-7; TRBD2 aligns across 7 bases. The germline V gene has CDR1 SGHTA and CDR2 FQGNSA. This CDR3 contains 16 residues. V shed 1 base and J 2 bases; nucleotides not matched to a gene: 8. The CDR3 DNA reads as TGTGCCAGCAGCTTAGAAGCAGGACTAGTTGCCTACGAGCAGTACTTC. It specifies CASSLEAGLVAYEQYF. The variable domain in full, with the rest retrieved from reference TRBV7-2 and TRBJ2-7, is GAGVSQSPSNKVTEKGKDVELRCDPISGHTALYWYRQSLGQGLEFLIYFQGNSAPDKSGLPSDRFSAERTGGSVSTLTIQRTQQEDSAVYLCASSLEAGLVAYEQYFGPGTRLTVT.

This rearrangement joins TRBV19 to TRBJ1-5; D unclear. CDR3 size: 14 residues. With 8 bases removed from V and 0 bases from J, the gap between germline ends came to 11 bases. Germline loops: CDR1 LNHDA, CDR2 SQIVND (reference sequence). CDR3 bases: TGTGCCAGTGTTTCAGCTTATAGCAATCAGCCCCAGCATTTT. It specifies CASVSAYSNQPQHF. Full variable domain (rest looked up from reference TRBV19 and TRBJ1-5): DGGITQSPKYLFRKEGQNVTLSCEQNLNHDAMYWYRQDPGQGLRLIYYSQIVNDFQKGDIAEGYSVSREKKESFPLTVTSAQKNPTAFYLCASVSAYSNQPQHFGDGTRLSIL.

This clonotype came up once. This chain joins TRBV20-1 and TRBJ1-5; the D gene is possibly TRBD1 (5 bases). This CDR3 has 14 residues. The V and J ends lost 8 bases and 1 base respectively, with 15 bases between them. Germline V gene sequence: CDR1 DFQATT, CDR2 SNEGSKA (reference sequence). CDR3 sequence: CSSEKSGSNQPQHF. In DNA, the CDR3 is TGCAGTTCTGAGAAATCAGGGAGCAATCAGCCCCAGCATTTT.

This clonotype came up a few times. This chain uses TRBV28 with TRBJ1-4; maybe TRBD1 (5 bases). Between the trimmed V and J ends, which lost 2 bases and 10 bases, there was a span of 14 bases. The CDR3 is made up of 14 amino acids. Germline values: CDR1 MDHEN, CDR2 SYDVKM. The chain's CDR3 is CASSLQEGVRKLFF. In nucleotides, the CDR3 is TGTGCCAGCAGTTTACAAGAAGGGGTTCGAAAACTGTTTTTT.

This clonotype was recorded once. This chain joins TRBV20-1 and TRBJ2-1, with 7 positions matching TRBD1. V trimming: 2 bases; J trimming: 2 bases; junction bases outside the gene matches: 3. The CDR3 is 14 residues long. Germline V gene lookup returns CDR1 DFQATT and CDR2 SNEGSKA (reference sequence). The CDR3 region is CSARFGTAYNEQFF. The CDR3 bases are TGCAGTGCTAGATTCGGGACAGCCTACAATGAGCAGTTCTTC.

Details on this clonotype: The conserved phenylalanine or tryptophan is not found at the CDR3 terminus, so this likely reflects a read error. The chain links TRBV27 to TRBJ1-4; tentatively, D is TRBD1 (5 bases). The CDR3 contains 12 residues. Germline V gene lookup returns CDR1 MNHEY and CDR2 SMNVEV (reference sequence). Deletions cut 5 bases from V and 7 bases from J, with 8 bases between. The CDR3 region is CASSTQGEKLFL. The CDR3 nucleotides read TGTGCCAGCAGTACCCAGGGTGAAAAACTGTTTTTG.

Comments on this clonotype: The final CDR3 position lacks the conserved phenylalanine or tryptophan, pointing to a likely read error. This chain uses TRBV7-6 with TRBJ2-2, with no clear D. The V end was cut by 0 bases, the J end by 6 bases, with 8 bases between. The germline V gene encodes CDR1 SGHVS and CDR2 FNYEAQ. This CDR3 is 14 amino acids long. This CDR3 is CASSLAVESGELFL. In nucleotides, the CDR3 is TGTGCCAGCAGCTTAGCCGTGGAGTCCGGGGAGCTGTTTTTG.

This clonotype was counted many times. This chain uses TRBV12-3 or TRBV12-4 with TRBJ2-7; D is unresolved. Trimming left V 3 bases short and J 2 bases short, with 8 bases between. This CDR3 has 13 residues. Written as DNA, the CDR3 is TGTGCCAGCAGTTTCGACAAGCCCTACGAGCAGTACTTC. Protein: CASSFDKPYEQYF.

This clonotype was detected a few times. V usage is TRBV5-1 and J usage is TRBJ1-5, with D uncertain. The germline gives CDR1 SGHRS, CDR2 YFSETQ. The CDR3 totals 16 residues. Between the trimmed V and J ends, which lost 2 bases and 0 bases, there was a span of 12 bases. Written as DNA, the CDR3 is TGCGCCAGCAGCTTTGGTCGCGGGAATAGCAATCAGCCCCAGCATTTT. It specifies CASSFGRGNSNQPQHF.

The chain is built from TRBV2 and TRBJ2-3; D is possibly TRBD2 (5 bases). Trimming left V 7 bases short and J 3 bases short, with 14 bases between. The CDR3 is made up of 14 amino acids. Per germline, CDR1 SNHLY and CDR2 FYNNEI. Here the CDR3 reads CASMASLGTDTQYF. The CDR3 DNA sequence: TGTGCCAGCATGGCTAGCTTAGGAACAGATACGCAGTATTTT.

As concerns this clonotype: The junction departs from germline at one end; a sequencing error may be responsible. The chain combines TRBV12-3 or TRBV12-4 with TRBJ2-5, with D hard to call. The CDR3 is 13 residues long. In nucleotides, the CDR3 is TGTGCCAGCAGTTTGATGGGGAAAGAGACCCGGTACTTC. Amino acids: CASSLMGKETRYF.

This clonotype was counted between two and nine times. The chain employs TRBV7-9 and TRBJ2-7; D possibly uses TRBD1 or TRBD2 (5 bases each). This CDR3 spans 19 amino acids. Germline CDR1 and CDR2: SEHNR and FQNEAQ (reference sequence). Trimming removed 3 bases at V and 7 bases at J, with 31 bases between. The CDR3 sequence: CASSFFLGAAGALSGEQYF. Written as DNA, the CDR3 is TGTGCCAGCAGCTTCTTTCTGGGCGCGGCCGGGGCTTTGTCGGGTGAGCAGTACTTC.

V and J are TRBV5-1 and TRBJ1-6; D remains ambiguous. CDR1 and CDR2 from the germline V gene are SGHRS and YFSETQ. The germline V and J ends were trimmed by 0 bases and 9 bases, with 10 bases remaining between them. The length of the CDR3 is 14 residues. The CDR3 here is CASSLGDTTSPLHF. The CDR3 bases are TGCGCCAGCAGCTTGGGCGACACGACTTCACCCCTCCACTTT.

The chain is built from TRBV19 and TRBJ2-1, with 11 bases lining up with TRBD2. The V gene end was trimmed by 3 bases and the J gene end by 6 bases; junction bases not matched to a gene: 4. Germline lookup yields CDR1 LNHDA and CDR2 SQIVND (reference sequence). The CDR3 is made up of 15 amino acids. This chain's CDR3 is CASSIAGTSGNEQFF. The CDR3 nucleotides read TGTGCCAGTAGTATCGCTGGGACTAGCGGCAATGAGCAGTTCTTC. Complete variable domain (other parts from reference TRBV19 and TRBJ2-1): DGGITQSPKYLFRKEGQNVTLSCEQNLNHDAMYWYRQDPGQGLRLIYYSQIVNDFQKGDIAEGYSVSREKKESFPLTVTSAQKNPTAFYLCASSIAGTSGNEQFFGPGTRLTVL.

This clonotype appeared many times. A read error may account for a junction end that differs from germline. The chain couples TRBV11-2 to TRBJ2-7, with 8 positions matching TRBD1. From germline, CDR1 is SGHAT and CDR2 FQNNGV. CDR3 length: 16 amino acids. The CDR3 here is CASSFGTGTGSFEQYF. DNA of the CDR3: TGTGCCAGCAGCTTTGGTACGGGGACAGGCTCCTTCGAGCAGTACTTC.

This clonotype was counted only a few times. Here the CDR3 reads CASSFDRTYYGYTF. The DNA for the CDR3 is TGTGCCAGCAGCTTTGACAGGACTTACTATGGCTACACCTTC. The J gene is TRBJ1-2, the V gene TRBV7-9; D may be TRBD1 (6 bases). This CDR3 has 14 amino acids. The V end was cut by 3 bases, the J end by 3 bases, with 11 bases between. Germline V gene lookup returns CDR1 SEHNR and CDR2 FQNEAQ (reference sequence).

This chain joins TRBV6-6 and TRBJ1-4, with D unresolved. Germline-derived CDR1 and CDR2 are MNHNY and SVGAGI (reference sequence). CDR3 length equals 18 residues. V was cut by 4 bases and J by 5 bases, with 23 bases left in between. In nucleotides, the CDR3 is TGTGCCAGCAGTTCTCCTCTTCTCGTCCGAGGCCCCAATGAAAAACTGTTTTTT. Encoded protein: CASSSPLLVRGPNEKLFF.

This clonotype has only a few counts. The rearrangement uses TRBV19 and TRBJ1-2, with a tentative D call TRBD1 (5 bases). This CDR3 contains 13 residues. Germline V gives CDR1 LNHDA, CDR2 SQIVND (reference sequence). Deletions cut 4 bases from V and 8 bases from J, with 14 bases between. CDR3 sequence: CASSKGRESGYTF. CDR3 bases: TGTGCCAGTAGTAAGGGCAGGGAGAGCGGCTACACCTTC.

V and J are TRBV2 and TRBJ2-1; 12 bases line up with TRBD2. Germline V gives CDR1 SNHLY, CDR2 FYNNEI. The V segment lost 5 bases and the J segment 4 bases; nucleotides outside the gene matches: 9. This CDR3 comprises 17 residues. CDR3 nucleotides: TGTGCCAGCAGTCGCACCGGGACTAGCGGGTCGTACAATGAGCAGTTCTTC. It yields the protein CASSRTGTSGSYNEQFF. The full variable domain, in which reference TRBV2 and TRBJ2-1 provide the parts outside the CDR3, is EPEVTQTPSHQVTQMGQEVILRCVPISNHLYFYWYRQILGQKVEFLVSFYNNEISEKSEIFDDQFSVERPDGSNFTLKIRSTKLEDSAMYFCASSRTGTSGSYNEQFFGPGTRLTVL.

V usage is TRBV7-4 and J usage is TRBJ2-4; D gene uncertain. With 1 base removed from V and 1 base from J, the gap between germline ends came to 17 bases. Germline-derived CDR1 and CDR2 are SGHVT and SQSDAQ. The CDR3 is 18 residues long. CDR3 in amino acids: CASSLVLSTSRAKNIQYF. In nucleotides, the CDR3 is TGTGCCAGCAGCTTAGTCCTCAGCACATCGAGGGCCAAAAACATTCAGTACTTC.

This chain uses TRBV12-3 or TRBV12-4 with TRBJ2-3; D is undetermined. The CDR3 consists of 14 residues. Trimming stripped 4 bases from V and 6 bases from J, with 14 bases between. The CDR3 nucleotides are TGTGCCAGCAGTTCAAGCCGGGTTTCTGATACGCAGTATTTT. Encoded protein: CASSSSRVSDTQYF.

The chain is built from TRBV20-1 and TRBJ2-2, with TRBD1 matching 9 bases. The junction had 3 bases not matched to a gene; V was cut back by 2 bases and J by 2 bases. The length of the CDR3 is 15 residues. Germline assignment: CDR1 DFQATT and CDR2 SNEGSKA (reference sequence). The CDR3 DNA follows: TGCAGTGCTAGACGGACAGGGGCCAACACCGGGGAGCTGTTTTTT. This codes for CSARRTGANTGELFF.

The table lists this clonotype with many counts. This sequence joins TRBV7-2 and TRBJ2-5; D gene ambiguous. The V and J ends lost 4 bases and 0 bases respectively, with 9 bases between them. This CDR3 comprises 14 residues. Germline CDR1 is SGHTA and CDR2 is FQGNSA. The CDR3, as DNA: TGTGCCAGCAGCTCGTACAGAAACCAAGAGACCCAGTACTTC. Translation: CASSSYRNQETQYF.

This rearrangement joins TRBV15 to TRBJ2-6, with a possible D match to TRBD1 (5 bases). The ends were cut back, 0 bases at V and 8 bases at J, with 11 bases in the middle. The CDR3 is 15 residues long. Germline loops: CDR1 LNHNV, CDR2 YYDKDF (reference sequence). The CDR3: CATSREQWGTNVLTF. In nucleotides, the CDR3 is TGTGCCACCAGCAGAGAACAGTGGGGCACCAACGTCCTGACTTTC.

This clonotype has only a few counts. V usage is TRBV28 and J usage is TRBJ1-3, with D maybe TRBD1 (5 bases). Trimming took off 6 bases at V and 3 bases at J, with 18 bases between the two ends. CDR1 MDHEN and CDR2 SYDVKM come from the germline V gene. CDR3 length: 16 residues. The CDR3, as DNA: TGTGCCAGCAGGTCCTCCTTAGGGGCTGGTGGAAACACCATATATTTT. Translation: CASRSSLGAGGNTIYF.

In this sample, this clonotype turned up a few times. The rearrangement links TRBV5-4 to TRBJ1-5; D is possibly TRBD1 (5 bases). Germline V CDR1 and CDR2: SGHNT, YYREEE (reference sequence). V lost 0 bases, J lost 4 bases, and 14 bases lay in between. The CDR3 spans 16 residues. The CDR3 protein is CASSLGAWGRNQPQHF. The DNA for the CDR3 is TGTGCCAGCAGCTTGGGTGCATGGGGGAGAAATCAGCCCCAGCATTTT.

This chain uses TRBV4-3 with TRBJ2-1; 9 bases map to TRBD2. This CDR3 region has 15 residues. Germline V gene data show CDR1 as LGHNA and CDR2 as YSLEER. V gave up 1 base and J gave up 5 bases; unmatched junction bases: 3. The CDR3 nucleotides are TGCGCCAGCAGCCAAGGCTCTAGCGGGGACAATGAGCAGTTCTTC. Translation: CASSQGSSGDNEQFF.

This clonotype was found a few times. V and J are TRBV15 and TRBJ1-1, with a weak D call TRBD1 (5 bases). The ends were cut back, 1 base at V and 1 base at J, with 13 bases in the middle. Germline values: CDR1 LNHNV, CDR2 YYDKDF (reference sequence). The CDR3 is 16 residues long. CDR3 loop: CATSRAWAGRNTEAFF. CDR3 nucleotide sequence: TGTGCCACCAGCAGAGCCTGGGCAGGGCGGAACACTGAAGCTTTCTTT.

The chain recombines TRBV28 with TRBJ1-1; possible D gene TRBD1, 6 bases. Trimming removed 3 bases from V and 5 bases from J, with 10 bases in between. CDR3 size: 13 residues. Germline V gives CDR1 MDHEN, CDR2 SYDVKM. The CDR3 protein is CASSFLDRTEAFF. The CDR3 bases are TGTGCCAGCAGTTTTTTAGACAGGACTGAAGCTTTCTTT.

This clonotype was seen a few times. The rearrangement links TRBV2 to TRBJ1-4; TRBD1 matches 11 bases. The CDR3 totals 19 residues. The germline CDR1 and CDR2 sequences are SNHLY and FYNNEI. Trimming removed 4 bases from V and 8 bases from J; junction bases left unmatched: 18. CDR3 sequence (DNA): TGTGCCAGCAGTGCGACACCGGGACAGGGGGATCCCCCGGGGGAAAAACTGTTTTTT. It codes for CASSATPGQGDPPGEKLFF. Full variable domain (remainder filled in from reference TRBV2 and TRBJ1-4): EPEVTQTPSHQVTQMGQEVILRCVPISNHLYFYWYRQILGQKVEFLVSFYNNEISEKSEIFDDQFSVERPDGSNFTLKIRSTKLEDSAMYFCASSATPGQGDPPGEKLFFGSGTQLSVL.

This clonotype was seen many times. The chain couples TRBV7-6 to TRBJ1-1; D call uncertain. Germline values: CDR1 SGHVS, CDR2 FNYEAQ. The V gene lost 5 bases and the J gene lost 2 bases, with 18 bases spanning the gap. The CDR3 spans 16 residues. The CDR3 protein is CASSTNTLTSNTEAFF. DNA of the CDR3: TGTGCCAGCAGCACGAACACTTTGACAAGCAACACTGAAGCTTTCTTT.

With respect to this clonotype: The CDR3 end shows no conserved phenylalanine or tryptophan, and so a read error is likely. The DNA is omitted, as the CDR3 cannot be located on it reliably, and the CDR3 follows TCRdb's listing. The genes are TRBV28 and TRBJ2-1; no DNA check was done on the table's D call, TRBD1. Both ends counted, the CDR3 spans 13 residues. Germline V gene sequence: CDR1 MDHEN, CDR2 SYDVKM. The CDR3 sequence is CASSLKGFHQGAV.